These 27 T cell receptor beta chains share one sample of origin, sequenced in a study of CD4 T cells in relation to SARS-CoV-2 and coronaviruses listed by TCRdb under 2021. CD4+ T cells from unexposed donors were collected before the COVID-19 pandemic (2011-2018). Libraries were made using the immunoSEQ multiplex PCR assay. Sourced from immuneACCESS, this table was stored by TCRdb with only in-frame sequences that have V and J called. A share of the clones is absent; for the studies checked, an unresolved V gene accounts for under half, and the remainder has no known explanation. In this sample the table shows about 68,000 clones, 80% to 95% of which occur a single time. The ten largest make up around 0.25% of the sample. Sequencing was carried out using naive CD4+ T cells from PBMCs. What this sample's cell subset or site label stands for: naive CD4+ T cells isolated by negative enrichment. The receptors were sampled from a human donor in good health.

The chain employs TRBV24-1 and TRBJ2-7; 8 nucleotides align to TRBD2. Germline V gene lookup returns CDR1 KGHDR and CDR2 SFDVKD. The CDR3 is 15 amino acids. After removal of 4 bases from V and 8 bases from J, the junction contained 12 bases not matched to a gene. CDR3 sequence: CATSEPGLGAFKQYF. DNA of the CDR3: TGTGCCACCAGTGAGCCGGGACTAGGCGCGTTCAAGCAGTACTTC.

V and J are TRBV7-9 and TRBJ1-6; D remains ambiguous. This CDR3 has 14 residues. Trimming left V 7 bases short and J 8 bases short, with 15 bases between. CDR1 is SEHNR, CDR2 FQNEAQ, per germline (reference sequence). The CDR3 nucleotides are TGTGCCAGCACTCCAATTGGTCACGATTCACCCCTCCACTTT. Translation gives CASTPIGHDSPLHF.

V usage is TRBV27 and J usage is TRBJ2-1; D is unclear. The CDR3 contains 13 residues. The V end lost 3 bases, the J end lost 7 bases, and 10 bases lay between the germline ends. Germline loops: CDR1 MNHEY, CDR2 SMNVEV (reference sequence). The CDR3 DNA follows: TGTGCCAGCAGTTTCACTGAAGGGAATGAGCAGTTCTTC. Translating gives CASSFTEGNEQFF.

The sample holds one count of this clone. CDR3 sequence: CASSLQGQALNQPQHF. The CDR3 DNA is TGTGCCAGCAGTTTACAGGGACAGGCACTAAATCAGCCCCAGCATTTT. The chain links TRBV28 to TRBJ1-5; TRBD1 agrees at 8 bases. This CDR3 comprises 16 residues. Germline CDR1 MDHEN, CDR2 SYDVKM. Trimming took 2 bases from V and 4 from J; bases not matched to a gene: 7. The full variable domain, with the rest looked up from reference TRBV28 and TRBJ1-5, is DVKVTQSSRYLVKRTGEKVFLECVQDMDHENMFWYRQDPGLGLRLIYFSYDVKMKEKGDIPEGYSVSREKKERFSLILESASTNQTSMYLCASSLQGQALNQPQHFGDGTRLSIL.

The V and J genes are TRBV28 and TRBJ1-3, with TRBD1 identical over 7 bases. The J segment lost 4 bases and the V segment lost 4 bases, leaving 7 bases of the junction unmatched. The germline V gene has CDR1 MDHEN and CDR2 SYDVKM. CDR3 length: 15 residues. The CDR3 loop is CASSSPRGSGNTIYF. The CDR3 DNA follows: TGTGCCAGCAGTTCACCCAGGGGGTCAGGAAACACCATATATTTT.

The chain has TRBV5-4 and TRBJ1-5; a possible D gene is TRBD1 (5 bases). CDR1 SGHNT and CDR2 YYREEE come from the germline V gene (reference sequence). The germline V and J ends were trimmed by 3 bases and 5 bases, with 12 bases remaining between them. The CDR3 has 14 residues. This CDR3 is CASSSSAGDQPQHF. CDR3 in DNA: TGTGCCAGCAGCTCGTCGGCGGGGGATCAGCCCCAGCATTTT.

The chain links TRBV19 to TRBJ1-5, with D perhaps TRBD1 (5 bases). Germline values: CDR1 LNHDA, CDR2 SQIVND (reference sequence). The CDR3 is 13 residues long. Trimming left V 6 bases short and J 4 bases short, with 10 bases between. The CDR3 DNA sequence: TGTGCCAGTAGCGAATGGGGGAATCAGCCCCAGCATTTT. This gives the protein CASSEWGNQPQHF.

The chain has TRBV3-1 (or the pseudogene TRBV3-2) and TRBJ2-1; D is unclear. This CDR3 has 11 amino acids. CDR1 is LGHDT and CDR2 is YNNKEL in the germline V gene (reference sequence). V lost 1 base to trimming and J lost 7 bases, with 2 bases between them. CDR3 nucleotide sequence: TGTGCCAGCAGCCAAGGGAATGAGCAGTTCTTC. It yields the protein CASSQGNEQFF.

The CDR3 sequence is CAISGGQGYGYTF. The CDR3 coding sequence is TGTGCCATCAGTGGGGGACAGGGCTATGGCTACACCTTC. V is TRBV10-3 and J is TRBJ1-2, with 9 bases that match TRBD1. CDR1 and CDR2 from the germline V gene are ENHRY and SYGVKD. Losses at the gene ends were 4 bases for V and 4 bases for J; bases not matched to a gene: 1. The CDR3 loop spans 13 amino acids.

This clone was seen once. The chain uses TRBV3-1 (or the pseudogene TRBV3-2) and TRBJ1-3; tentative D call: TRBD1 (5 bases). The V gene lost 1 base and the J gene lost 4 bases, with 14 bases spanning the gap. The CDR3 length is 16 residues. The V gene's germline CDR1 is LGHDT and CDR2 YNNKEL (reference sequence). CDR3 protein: CASSQAAGIKGNTIYF. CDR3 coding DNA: TGTGCCAGCAGCCAAGCGGCAGGGATTAAAGGAAACACCATATATTTT.

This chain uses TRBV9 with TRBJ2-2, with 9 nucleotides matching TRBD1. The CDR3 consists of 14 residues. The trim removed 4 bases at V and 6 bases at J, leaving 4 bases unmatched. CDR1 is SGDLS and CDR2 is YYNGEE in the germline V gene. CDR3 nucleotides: TGTGCCAGCAGCATACGGACAGGGGCCGGGGAGCTGTTTTTT. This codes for CASSIRTGAGELFF.

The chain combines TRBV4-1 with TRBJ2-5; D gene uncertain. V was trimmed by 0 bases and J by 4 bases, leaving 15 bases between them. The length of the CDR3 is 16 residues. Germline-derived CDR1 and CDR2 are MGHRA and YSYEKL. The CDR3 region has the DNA TGCGCCAGCAGCCAAGAGAGTGGTAGTTTGGGAGAGACCCAGTACTTC. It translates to CASSQESGSLGETQYF.

Here the CDR3 DNA reads TGTGCCAGCAGTACACTAGCGGGGGGCACAGATACGCAGTATTTT. Encoded protein: CASSTLAGGTDTQYF. The chain combines TRBV28 with TRBJ2-3; 11 bases are a match to TRBD2. CDR1 and CDR2 (germline): MDHEN, SYDVKM. The trim removed 5 bases at V and 1 base at J, leaving 2 bases unmatched. There are 15 residues in the CDR3.

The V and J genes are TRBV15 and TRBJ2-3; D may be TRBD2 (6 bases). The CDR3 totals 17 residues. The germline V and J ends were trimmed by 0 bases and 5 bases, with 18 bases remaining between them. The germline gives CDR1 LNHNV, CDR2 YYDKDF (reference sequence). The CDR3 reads CATSRDEDAGYLDTQYF. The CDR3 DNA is TGTGCCACCAGCAGAGATGAAGACGCGGGGTATTTAGATACGCAGTATTTT.

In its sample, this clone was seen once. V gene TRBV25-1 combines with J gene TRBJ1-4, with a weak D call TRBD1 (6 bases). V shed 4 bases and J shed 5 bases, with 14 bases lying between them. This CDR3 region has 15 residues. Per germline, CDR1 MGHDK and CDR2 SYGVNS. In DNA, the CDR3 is TGTGCCAGCAGTGGAGCGGGACAAGGAAATGAAAAACTGTTTTTT. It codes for CASSGAGQGNEKLFF.

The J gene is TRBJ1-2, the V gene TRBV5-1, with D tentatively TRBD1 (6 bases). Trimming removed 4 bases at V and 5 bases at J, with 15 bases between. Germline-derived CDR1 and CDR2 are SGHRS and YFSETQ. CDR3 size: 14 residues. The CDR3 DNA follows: TGCGCCAGCAGCCCTGACGGGACAACTTATGGCTACACCTTC. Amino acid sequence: CASSPDGTTYGYTF. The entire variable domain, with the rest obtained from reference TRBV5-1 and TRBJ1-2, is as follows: KAGVTQTPRYLIKTRGQQVTLSCSPISGHRSVSWYQQTPGQGLQFLFEYFSETQRNKGNFPGRFSGRQFSNSRSEMNVSTLELGDSALYLCASSPDGTTYGYTFGSGTRLTVV.

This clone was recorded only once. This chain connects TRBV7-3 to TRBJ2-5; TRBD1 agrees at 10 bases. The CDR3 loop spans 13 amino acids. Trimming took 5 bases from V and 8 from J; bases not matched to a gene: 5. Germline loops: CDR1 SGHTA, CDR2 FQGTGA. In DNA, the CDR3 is TGTGCCAGCAGCGCCGACAGGGGGCGAACCCAGTACTTC. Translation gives CASSADRGRTQYF.

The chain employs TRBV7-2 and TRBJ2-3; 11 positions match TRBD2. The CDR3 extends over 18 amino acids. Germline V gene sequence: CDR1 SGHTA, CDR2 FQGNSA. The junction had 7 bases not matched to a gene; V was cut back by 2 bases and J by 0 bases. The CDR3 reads CASSLRGLAGGSTDTQYF. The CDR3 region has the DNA TGTGCCAGCAGCTTACGGGGCCTAGCGGGGGGAAGCACAGATACGCAGTATTTT.

This chain's CDR3 is CASSRGTDPYEQYF. In nucleotides, the CDR3 is TGTGCCAGCAGTAGGGGGACAGACCCCTACGAGCAGTACTTC. V gene TRBV2 combines with J gene TRBJ2-7; 7 nucleotides match TRBD1. CDR3 length: 14 amino acids. With V trimmed by 5 bases and J by 2 bases, 6 bases remained unmatched. Germline V lookup: CDR1 SNHLY, CDR2 FYNNEI.

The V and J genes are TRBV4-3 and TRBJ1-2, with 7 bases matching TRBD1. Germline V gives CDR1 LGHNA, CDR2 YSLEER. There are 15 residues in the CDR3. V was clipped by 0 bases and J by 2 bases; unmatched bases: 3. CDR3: CASSQDLQGNYGYTF. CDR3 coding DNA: TGCGCCAGCAGCCAAGATTTACAGGGGAACTATGGCTACACCTTC.

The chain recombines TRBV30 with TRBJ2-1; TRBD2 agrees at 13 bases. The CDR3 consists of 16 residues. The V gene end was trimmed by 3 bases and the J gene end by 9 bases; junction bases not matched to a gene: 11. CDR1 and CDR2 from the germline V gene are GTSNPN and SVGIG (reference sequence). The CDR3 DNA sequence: TGTGCCTGGAGCCCCAGGGGGACTAGCGGGAATCGTGAGCAGTTCTTC. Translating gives CAWSPRGTSGNREQFF.

The CDR3 DNA sequence: TGTGCCAGCATCGTCCGGGACGGACAAGAGACCCAGTACTTC. Residues: CASIVRDGQETQYF. The V gene is TRBV2, the J gene TRBJ2-5; possibly TRBD1 or TRBD2 for D (5 bases each). Deletions cut 7 bases from V and 2 bases from J, with 14 bases between. Germline CDR1 is SNHLY and CDR2 is FYNNEI. This CDR3 is built from 14 residues.

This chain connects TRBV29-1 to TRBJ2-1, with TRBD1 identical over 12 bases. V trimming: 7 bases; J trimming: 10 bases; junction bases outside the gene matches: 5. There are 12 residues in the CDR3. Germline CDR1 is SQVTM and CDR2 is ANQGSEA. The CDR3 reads CSAGTGGDEQFF. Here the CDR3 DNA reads TGCAGCGCCGGGACAGGGGGCGACGAGCAGTTCTTC.

DNA for the CDR3: TGTGCCAGCTCACCAAGCACAGGGCCTGGGGCTAACTATGGCTACACCTTC. The encoded protein is CASSPSTGPGANYGYTF. V usage is TRBV18 and J usage is TRBJ1-2; D is possibly TRBD1 (6 bases). The CDR3 extends over 17 amino acids. The V gene's germline CDR1 is KGHSH and CDR2 LQKENI. Trimming cost V 2 bases and J 0 bases, with 16 bases left between them.

The DNA of the CDR3 is TGCACCAGCAGCCTAGCGGGGAGGCCCTACGAGCAGTACTTC. It translates to CTSSLAGRPYEQYF. V and J are TRBV1 and TRBJ2-7; the D call of TRBD2 is as the table states it, not checked on the DNA. TRBV1 is deemed a pseudogene. This CDR3 is 14 amino acids long.

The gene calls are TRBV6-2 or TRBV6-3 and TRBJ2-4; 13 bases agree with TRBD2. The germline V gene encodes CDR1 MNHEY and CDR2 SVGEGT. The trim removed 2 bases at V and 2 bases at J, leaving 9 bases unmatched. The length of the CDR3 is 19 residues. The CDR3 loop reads CASSYRLAGGTLSKNIQYF. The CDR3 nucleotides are TGTGCCAGCAGTTACCGACTAGCGGGGGGAACCCTGTCCAAAAACATTCAGTACTTC.

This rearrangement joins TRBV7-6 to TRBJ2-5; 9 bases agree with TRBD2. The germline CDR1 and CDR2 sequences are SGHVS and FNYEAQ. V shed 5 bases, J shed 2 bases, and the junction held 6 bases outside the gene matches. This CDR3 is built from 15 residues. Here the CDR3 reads CASSPMTSGQETQYF. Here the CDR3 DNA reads TGTGCCAGCAGCCCGATGACTAGCGGACAAGAGACCCAGTACTTC.